This is a list of T cell receptor beta chains from one sample in a study of T cells after yellow fever vaccination. TCRdb ran MiXCR on the 5' RACE reads and lists one entry per CDR3 protein. In the table there are nearly 550,000 distinct CDR3 sequences, 15% to 20% of which are singletons. The sequencing used PBMCs, collected 15 days after the yellow fever booster vaccination. These TCRs come from a man younger than 40 who received the YFV17D yellow fever vaccine. Each CDR3 is given with its conserved first and last residue. D genes are given only for firm matches. Clone size is not always given. Where it is, it says once, few, many or a class for expanded clones.

j_call | d_call | clone_size | cdr3_length | v_call | cdr3_aa | cdr3_nt
TRBJ2-1 | NA | NA | 15 | TRBV12-3/TRBV12-4 | CASSLLHPSYNEQFF | TGTGCCAGCAGTCTACTCCACCCTTCCTACAATGAGCAGTTCTTC
TRBJ1-5 | NA | NA | 13 | TRBV30 | CAWSGGGNQPQHF | TGTGCCTGGAGTGGGGGGGGCAATCAGCCCCAGCATTTT
TRBJ1-1 | NA | NA | 11 | TRBV10-3 | CAIRGNTEAFF | TGTGCCATCAGGGGGAACACTGAAGCTTTCTTT
TRBJ2-1 | NA | NA | 16 | TRBV28 | CASSPTNGGSYNEQFF | TGTGCCAGCAGTCCCACCAATGGGGGGTCCTACAATGAGCAGTTCTTC
TRBJ2-1 | NA | NA | 13 | TRBV9 | CASSLEGGNEQFF | TGTGCCAGCAGCCTGGAGGGTGGCAATGAGCAGTTCTTC
TRBJ2-1 | TRBD1 | NA | 18 | TRBV10-1 | CASSDRQGAGSSYNEQFF | TGCGCCAGCAGTGATCGGCAGGGGGCCGGGAGCTCCTACAATGAGCAGTTCTTC
TRBJ2-1 | NA | NA | 14 | TRBV6-2/TRBV6-3 | CASSYSGGMNEQFF | TGTGCCAGCAGTTACTCTGGGGGCATGAATGAGCAGTTCTTC
TRBJ2-5 | TRBD1 | NA | 15 | TRBV18 | CASSPPGQGEETQYF | TGTGCCAGCTCACCACCGGGACAGGGGGAAGAGACCCAGTACTTC
TRBJ2-4 | TRBD1 | few | 14 | TRBV7-9 | CASSVGQGGNIQYF | TGTGCCAGCAGCGTGGGACAGGGGGGAAACATTCAGTACTTC
TRBJ2-1 | NA | few | 17 | TRBV7-2 | CASSLGRWGTPSNEQFF | TGTGCCAGCAGCTTAGGAAGATGGGGGACCCCTTCCAATGAGCAGTTCTTC
TRBJ2-2 | NA | few | 16 | TRBV5-1 | CASSLRVARDTGELFF | TGCGCCAGCAGCTTGCGCGTAGCGCGGGACACCGGGGAGCTGTTTTTT
TRBJ2-7 | TRBD2 | NA | 18 | TRBV11-2 | CASSLGSSGRGRSYEQYF | TGTGCCAGCAGTTTAGGGTCTAGCGGGAGGGGTCGTTCCTACGAGCAGTACTTC
TRBJ2-5 | NA | few | 15 | TRBV12-3/TRBV12-4 | CASSPRWAVQETQYF | TGTGCCAGCAGCCCCCGTTGGGCGGTCCAAGAGACCCAGTACTTC
TRBJ2-1 | TRBD2 | NA | 17 | TRBV7-3 | CASSPTGLAGETNEQFF | TGTGCCAGCAGCCCAACCGGACTAGCGGGAGAAACAAATGAGCAGTTCTTC
TRBJ2-1 | TRBD2 | few | 16 | TRBV24-1 | CATSETSGRISNEQFF | TGTGCCACCAGTGAAACTAGCGGGAGAATTTCCAATGAGCAGTTCTTC
TRBJ2-1 | NA | NA | 12 | TRBV5-1 | CASSLDAGEQFF | TGCGCCAGCAGCTTGGACGCTGGTGAGCAGTTCTTC
TRBJ2-3 | TRBD2 | few | 15 | TRBV9 | CASQLAGGSTDTQYF | TGTGCCAGCCAACTAGCGGGAGGCAGCACAGATACGCAGTATTTT
TRBJ1-1 | TRBD1 | NA | 14 | TRBV18 | CASSILDRATEAFF | TGTGCCAGCTCAATCCTCGACAGGGCCACTGAAGCTTTCTTT
TRBJ2-3 | NA | NA | 14 | TRBV12-3/TRBV12-4 | CASSLGSNTDTQYF | TGTGCCAGCAGTTTGGGGTCAAACACAGATACGCAGTATTTT
TRBJ2-7 | TRBD1 | NA | 11 | TRBV10-3 | CAIGQGHEQYF | TGTGCCATAGGACAGGGCCACGAGCAGTACTTC
TRBJ2-5 | NA | few | 15 | TRBV3-1 | CASSPIRQVKETQYF | TGTGCCAGCAGCCCGATCAGGCAGGTAAAAGAGACCCAGTACTTC
TRBJ2-7 | NA | NA | 14 | TRBV7-2 | CASSASQTSYEQYF | TGTGCCAGCAGCGCCTCTCAGACCTCCTACGAGCAGTACTTC
TRBJ2-7 | NA | few | 14 | TRBV6-2/TRBV6-3 | CASSYPGRYYEQYF | TGTGCCAGCAGTTACCCGGGACGGTACTACGAGCAGTACTTC
TRBJ2-2 | TRBD2 | NA | 15 | TRBV12-3/TRBV12-4 | CASSFGSGRTGELFF | TGTGCCAGCAGTTTCGGTAGCGGGAGGACCGGGGAGCTGTTTTTT
TRBJ2-5 | TRBD2 | few | 14 | TRBV20-1 | CSARPSGSRETQYF | TGCAGTGCTAGGCCTAGCGGGAGCAGGGAGACCCAGTACTTC
TRBJ2-3 | TRBD2 | NA | 16 | TRBV24-1 | CATSDRAGTNTDTQYF | TGTGCCACCAGTGACAGAGCCGGGACTAACACAGATACGCAGTATTTT
TRBJ1-1 | NA | NA | 13 | TRBV20-1 | CSARRSENTEAFF | TGCAGTGCTAGAAGGTCGGAGAACACTGAAGCTTTCTTT
TRBJ2-4 | TRBD1 | NA | 14 | TRBV28 | CASSLMGDRVPADF | TGTGCCAGCAGTTTGATGGGTGACAGGGTACCTGCGGACTTC
TRBJ2-5 | NA | few | 14 | TRBV5-1 | CASSLVVGEETQYF | TGCGCCAGCAGCTTGGTAGTGGGGGAAGAGACCCAGTACTTC
TRBJ2-2 | TRBD1 | few | 16 | TRBV5-1 | CASSVQGALTTGELFF | TGCGCCAGCAGCGTCCAGGGGGCGCTGACCACCGGGGAGCTGTTTTTT
TRBJ2-5 | NA | few | 14 | TRBV7-9 | CASSTFEVQETQYF | TGTGCCAGCAGCACCTTTGAGGTGCAAGAGACCCAGTACTTC
TRBJ1-5 | NA | NA | 13 | TRBV5-5 | CASSLIEGSTQHF | TGTGCCAGCAGCCTAATAGAGGGCAGTACCCAGCATTTT
TRBJ2-3 | NA | few | 15 | TRBV27 | CASSFFGGSADTQYF | TGTGCCAGCAGTTTTTTCGGGGGTAGCGCAGATACGCAGTATTTT
TRBJ2-1 | TRBD2 | few | 15 | TRBV5-4 | CASSTGTTYYNEQFF | TGTGCCAGCAGCACCGGGACTACATACTACAATGAGCAGTTCTTC
TRBJ2-1 | NA | NA | 15 | TRBV7-2 | CASSLDGVAYNEQFF | TGTGCCAGCAGCTTAGATGGGGTCGCCTACAATGAGCAGTTCTTC
TRBJ2-2 | TRBD2 | few | 14 | TRBV5-1 | CASGASGNTGELFF | TGCGCCAGCGGGGCTAGCGGTAACACCGGGGAGCTGTTTTTT
TRBJ2-6 | NA | NA | 17 | TRBV5-6 | CASSIGILSSGANVLTF | TGTGCCAGCAGCATAGGAATACTGAGCTCTGGGGCCAACGTCCTGACTTTC
TRBJ2-3 | TRBD1 | few | 20 | TRBV11-2 | CASSRTGTGGVQFRTDTQYF | TGTGCCAGCAGCCGTACCGGGACAGGGGGCGTTCAGTTCCGCACAGATACGCAGTATTTT
TRBJ1-4 | NA | NA | 13 | TRBV7-2 | CASSLWTGEKLFF | TGTGCCAGCAGCTTATGGACGGGTGAAAAACTGTTTTTT
TRBJ2-1 | NA | NA | 16 | TRBV16 | CASSQARRQGQNEQFF | TGTGCCAGCAGCCAGGCCCGGAGGCAGGGCCAGAATGAGCAGTTCTTC
TRBJ1-5 | NA | NA | 12 | TRBV29-1 | CSARWGNQPQHF | TGCAGCGCCAGGTGGGGAAATCAGCCCCAGCATTTT
TRBJ2-1 | NA | NA | 16 | TRBV20-1 | CSAKTPAAEYYNEQFF | TGCAGTGCTAAGACGCCCGCGGCTGAATACTACAATGAGCAGTTCTTC
TRBJ2-1 | NA | NA | 14 | TRBV20-1 | CSARPSPGTNEQFF | TGCAGTGCTAGGCCCTCCCCAGGGACCAATGAGCAGTTCTTC
TRBJ2-7 | NA | NA | 15 | TRBV9 | CASSEYTGGKGEQYF | TGTGCCAGCAGTGAATACACTGGGGGTAAGGGTGAGCAGTACTTC
TRBJ2-5 | NA | NA | 15 | TRBV20-1 | CSARDVQGLGETQYF | TGCAGTGCTAGAGACGTGCAGGGTCTTGGGGAGACCCAGTACTTC
TRBJ2-7 | TRBD2 | NA | 15 | TRBV7-6 | CASSLDGTKAYEQYF | TGTGCCAGCAGCTTAGATGGGACTAAAGCTTACGAGCAGTACTTC